The source of this T cell receptor beta chain is a study of blood T cell repertoires in COVID-19. Study context: Nucleic acid was either cDNA or gDNA, and it came from T cells, B-cell-depleted T cells, or PBMCs.

The protocol was immunoSEQ multiplex PCR, while the TCRdb copy is restricted to in-frame clones and leaves out a portion. Among just under 90,000 clones, about nine tenths were seen once, and the ten largest hold over 0.45%. The source material was peripheral blood. This clonotype was obtained from a man aged 60-69 years with acute or convalescent COVID-19.

This chain's CDR3 is CASSPEQGDHQPQHF. CDR3 nucleotides: TGTGCCAGCTCACCAGAACAGGGGGACCATCAGCCCCAGCATTTT. This rearrangement joins TRBV18 to TRBJ1-5, with 8 nucleotides matching TRBD1. V dropped 2 bases and J dropped 5; count of bases not matched to a gene: 5. This CDR3 region has 15 residues. Germline lookup yields CDR1 KGHSH and CDR2 LQKENI.